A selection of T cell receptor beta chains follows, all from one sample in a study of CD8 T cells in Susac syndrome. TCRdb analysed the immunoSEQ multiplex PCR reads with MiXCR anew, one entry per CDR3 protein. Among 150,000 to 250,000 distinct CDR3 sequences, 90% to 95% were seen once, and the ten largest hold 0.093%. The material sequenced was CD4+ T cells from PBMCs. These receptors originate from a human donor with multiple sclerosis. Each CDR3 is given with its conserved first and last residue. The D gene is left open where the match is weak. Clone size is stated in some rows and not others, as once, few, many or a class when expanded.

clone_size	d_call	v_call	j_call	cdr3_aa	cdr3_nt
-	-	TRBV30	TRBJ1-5	CAWSATYQPQHF	TGTGCCTGGAGTGCCACATACCAGCCCCAGCATTTT
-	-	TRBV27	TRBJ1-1	CASRGWRNTEAFF	TGTGCCAGCAGAGGATGGAGGAACACTGAAGCTTTCTTT
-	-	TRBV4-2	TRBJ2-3	CASSQDDWRNTKGDTQYF	TGTGCCAGCAGCCAAGATGATTGGAGGAACACAAAAGGAGATACGCAGTATTTT
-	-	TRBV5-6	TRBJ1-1	CASSSHTEAFF	TGTGCCAGCAGCTCACACACTGAAGCTTTCTTT
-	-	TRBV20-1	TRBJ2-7	CSASGPSHYEQYF	TGCAGTGCCTCGGGACCTTCCCACTACGAGCAGTACTTC
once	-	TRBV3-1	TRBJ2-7	CASSPWSASYEQYF	TGTGCCAGCAGCCCCTGGAGCGCCTCCTACGAGCAGTACTTC
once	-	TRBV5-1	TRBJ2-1	CASSLSISGLGNEQFF	TGCGCCAGCAGCTTGAGCATAAGCGGCCTCGGGAATGAGCAGTTCTTC
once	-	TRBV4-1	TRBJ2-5	CASSQEDLRRTQYF	TGCGCCAGCAGCCAGGAGGACCTGCGGAGGACCCAGTACTTC
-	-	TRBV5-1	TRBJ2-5	CASSLGDEETQYF	TGCGCCAGCAGCTTGGGGGATGAAGAGACCCAGTACTTC
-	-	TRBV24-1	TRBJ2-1	CATSDPTAGSYNEQFF	TGTGCCACCAGTGATCCCACCGCGGGCTCCTACAATGAGCAGTTCTTC
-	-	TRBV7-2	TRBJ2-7	CASSFYSEQYF	TGTGCCAGCAGCTTTTATTCCGAGCAGTACTTC
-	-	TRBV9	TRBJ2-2	CASSVLRDGTGELFF	TGTGCCAGCAGCGTCCTTAGGGACGGAACCGGGGAGCTGTTTTTT
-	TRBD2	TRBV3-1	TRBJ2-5	CASSPGRASGNVETQYF	TGTGCCAGCAGCCCGGGGAGGGCTAGCGGGAATGTAGAGACCCAGTACTTC
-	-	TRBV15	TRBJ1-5	CATSRDLRSNQPQHF	TGTGCCACCAGCAGAGATCTACGGAGCAATCAGCCCCAGCATTTT
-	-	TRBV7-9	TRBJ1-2	CASSGANYGYTF	TGTGCCAGCAGCGGAGCTAACTATGGCTACACCTTC
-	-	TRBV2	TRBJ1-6	CAIRRGRNSPLHF	TGTGCCATACGCCGGGGCAGGAATTCACCCCTCCACTTT
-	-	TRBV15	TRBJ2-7	CATSRGGQGSYEQYF	TGTGCCACCAGCAGAGGGGGGCAGGGGAGCTACGAGCAGTACTTC
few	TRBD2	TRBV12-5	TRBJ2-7	CASSPSGGAYEQYF	TGTGCTAGCTCCCCAAGCGGGGGGGCCTACGAGCAGTACTTC
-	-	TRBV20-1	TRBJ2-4	CSAPMGARGKNIQYF	TGCAGTGCCCCAATGGGGGCCCGGGGGAAAAACATTCAGTACTTC
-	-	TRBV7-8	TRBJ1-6	CASSSSTYNSPLHF	TGTGCCAGCAGCTCCTCTACCTATAATTCACCCCTCCACTTT
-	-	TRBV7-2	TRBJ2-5	CASSLASLRGTQYF	TGTGCCAGCAGCTTGGCCAGCCTAAGGGGGACCCAGTACTTC
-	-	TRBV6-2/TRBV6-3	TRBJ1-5	CASSYSVQPQHF	TGTGCCAGCAGTTACTCGGTGCAGCCCCAGCATTTT
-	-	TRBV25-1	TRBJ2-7	CASGTGTPPYEQYF	TGTGCCAGCGGCACCGGGACACCTCCCTACGAGCAGTACTTC
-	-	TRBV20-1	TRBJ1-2	CSASGDVGANYGYTF	TGCAGTGCTAGTGGGGATGTCGGAGCTAACTATGGCTACACCTTC
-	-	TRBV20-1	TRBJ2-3	CSASSRDMTDTQYF	TGCAGTGCTTCGTCCCGGGACATGACAGATACGCAGTATTTT
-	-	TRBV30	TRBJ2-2	CAWSVISMGELFF	TGTGCCTGGAGTGTCATTAGTATGGGCGAGCTGTTTTTT
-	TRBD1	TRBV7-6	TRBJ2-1	CASSFGVGEEGQALNEQFF	TGTGCCAGCAGCTTTGGTGTCGGGGAAGAGGGACAGGCCCTTAATGAGCAGTTCTTC
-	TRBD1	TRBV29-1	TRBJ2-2	CSVSRGRTGELFF	TGCAGCGTTTCCAGGGGGCGGACCGGGGAGCTGTTTTTT